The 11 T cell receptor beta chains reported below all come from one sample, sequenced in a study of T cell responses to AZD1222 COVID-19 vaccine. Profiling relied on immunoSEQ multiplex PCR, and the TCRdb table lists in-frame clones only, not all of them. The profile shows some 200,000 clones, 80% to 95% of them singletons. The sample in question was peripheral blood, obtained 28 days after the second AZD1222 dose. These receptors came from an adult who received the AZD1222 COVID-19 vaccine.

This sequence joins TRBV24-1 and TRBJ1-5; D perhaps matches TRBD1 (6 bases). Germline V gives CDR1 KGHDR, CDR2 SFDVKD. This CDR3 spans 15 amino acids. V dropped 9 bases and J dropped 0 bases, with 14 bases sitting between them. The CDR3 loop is CATQEGTHSNQPQHF. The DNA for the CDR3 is TGTGCCACCCAGGAAGGGACACATAGCAATCAGCCCCAGCATTTT.

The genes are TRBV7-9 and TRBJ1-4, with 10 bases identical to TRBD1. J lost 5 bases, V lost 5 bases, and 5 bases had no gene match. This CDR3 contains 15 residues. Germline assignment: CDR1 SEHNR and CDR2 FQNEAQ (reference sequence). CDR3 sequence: CASSRGTGENEKLFF. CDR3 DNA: TGTGCCAGCAGCCGCGGGACAGGGGAAAATGAAAAACTGTTTTTT.

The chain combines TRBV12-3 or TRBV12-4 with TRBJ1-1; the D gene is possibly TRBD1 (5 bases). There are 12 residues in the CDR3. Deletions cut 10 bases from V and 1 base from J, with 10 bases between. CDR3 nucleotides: TGTGCCACGGGGACGGAGAACACTGAAGCTTTCTTT. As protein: CATGTENTEAFF.

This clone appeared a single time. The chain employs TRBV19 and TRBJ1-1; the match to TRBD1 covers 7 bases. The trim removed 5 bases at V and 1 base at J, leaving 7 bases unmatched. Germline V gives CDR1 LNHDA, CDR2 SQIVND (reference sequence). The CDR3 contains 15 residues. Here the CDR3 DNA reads TGTGCCAGTAGTGCGCACAGGGGATGGAACACTGAAGCTTTCTTT. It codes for CASSAHRGWNTEAFF. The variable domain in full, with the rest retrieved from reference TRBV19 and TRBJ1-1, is DGGITQSPKYLFRKEGQNVTLSCEQNLNHDAMYWYRQDPGQGLRLIYYSQIVNDFQKGDIAEGYSVSREKKESFPLTVTSAQKNPTAFYLCASSAHRGWNTEAFFGQGTRLTVV.

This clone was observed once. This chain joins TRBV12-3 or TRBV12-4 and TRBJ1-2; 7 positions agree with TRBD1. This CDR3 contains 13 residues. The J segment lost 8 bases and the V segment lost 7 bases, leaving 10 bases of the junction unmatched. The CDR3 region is CASTLEGAGGYTF. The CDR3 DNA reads TGTGCCAGCACCCTAGAGGGGGCAGGGGGCTACACCTTC.

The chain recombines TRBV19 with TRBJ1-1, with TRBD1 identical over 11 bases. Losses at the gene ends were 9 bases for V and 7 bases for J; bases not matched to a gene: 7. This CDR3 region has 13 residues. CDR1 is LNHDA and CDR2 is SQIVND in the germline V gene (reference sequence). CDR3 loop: CASSDRGLVEAFF. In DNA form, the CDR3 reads TGTGCCAGCTCGGACAGGGGGCTCGTTGAAGCTTTCTTT. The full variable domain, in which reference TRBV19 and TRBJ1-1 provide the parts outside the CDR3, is DGGITQSPKYLFRKEGQNVTLSCEQNLNHDAMYWYRQDPGQGLRLIYYSQIVNDFQKGDIAEGYSVSREKKESFPLTVTSAQKNPTAFYLCASSDRGLVEAFFGQGTRLTVV.

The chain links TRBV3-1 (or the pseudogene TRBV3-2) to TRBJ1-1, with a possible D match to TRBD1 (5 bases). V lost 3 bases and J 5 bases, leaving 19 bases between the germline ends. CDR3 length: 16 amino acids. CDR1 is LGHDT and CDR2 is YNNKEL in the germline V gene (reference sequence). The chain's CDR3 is CASSQVKQALGTEAFF. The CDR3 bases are TGTGCCAGCAGCCAGGTAAAACAGGCCCTTGGGACTGAAGCTTTCTTT.

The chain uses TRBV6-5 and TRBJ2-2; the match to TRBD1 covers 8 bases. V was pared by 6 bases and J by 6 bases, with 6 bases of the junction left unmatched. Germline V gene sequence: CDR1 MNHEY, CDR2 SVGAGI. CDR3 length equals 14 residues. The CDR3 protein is CASRTSGGPGELFF. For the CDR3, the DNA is TGTGCCAGCAGGACCTCAGGGGGCCCCGGGGAGCTGTTTTTT.

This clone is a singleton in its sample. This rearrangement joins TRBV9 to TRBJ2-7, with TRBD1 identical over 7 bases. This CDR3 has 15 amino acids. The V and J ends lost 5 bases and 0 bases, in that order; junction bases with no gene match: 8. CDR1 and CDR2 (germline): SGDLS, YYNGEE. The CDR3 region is CASSSRDSSSYEQYF. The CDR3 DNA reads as TGTGCCAGCAGTAGCCGGGACAGCAGCTCCTACGAGCAGTACTTC. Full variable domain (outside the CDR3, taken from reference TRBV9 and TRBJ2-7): DSGVTQTPKHLITATGQRVTLRCSPRSGDLSVYWYQQSLDQGLQFLIQYYNGEERAKGNILERFSAQQFPDLHSELNLSSLELGDSALYFCASSSRDSSSYEQYFGPGTRLTVT.

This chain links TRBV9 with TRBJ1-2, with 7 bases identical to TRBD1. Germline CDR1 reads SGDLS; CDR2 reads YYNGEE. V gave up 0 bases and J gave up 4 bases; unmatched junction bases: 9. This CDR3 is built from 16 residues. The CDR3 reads CASSVGETGALYGYTF. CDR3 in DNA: TGTGCCAGCAGCGTAGGGGAAACAGGGGCGCTCTATGGCTACACCTTC.

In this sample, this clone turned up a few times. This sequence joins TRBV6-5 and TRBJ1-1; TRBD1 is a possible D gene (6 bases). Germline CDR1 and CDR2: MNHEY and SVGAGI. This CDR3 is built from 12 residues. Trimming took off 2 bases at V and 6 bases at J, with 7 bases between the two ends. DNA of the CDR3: TGTGCCAGCAGTTACGGGGGCGCTGAAGCTTTCTTT. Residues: CASSYGGAEAFF.